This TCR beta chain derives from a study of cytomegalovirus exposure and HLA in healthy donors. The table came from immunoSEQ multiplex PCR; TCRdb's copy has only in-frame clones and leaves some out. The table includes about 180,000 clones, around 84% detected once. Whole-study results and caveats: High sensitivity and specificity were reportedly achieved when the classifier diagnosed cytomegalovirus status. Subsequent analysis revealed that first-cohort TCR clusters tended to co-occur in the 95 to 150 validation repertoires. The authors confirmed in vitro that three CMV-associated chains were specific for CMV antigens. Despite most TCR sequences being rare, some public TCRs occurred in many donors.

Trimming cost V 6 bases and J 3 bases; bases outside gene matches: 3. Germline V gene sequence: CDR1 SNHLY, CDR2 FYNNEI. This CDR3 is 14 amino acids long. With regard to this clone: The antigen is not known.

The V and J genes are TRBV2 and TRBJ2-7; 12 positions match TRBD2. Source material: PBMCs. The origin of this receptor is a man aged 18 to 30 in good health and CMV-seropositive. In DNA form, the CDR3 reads TGTGCCAGCAGATCGACTAGCGGGGGCTACGAGCAGTACTTC. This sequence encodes CASRSTSGGYEQYF.